The clone carrying this T cell receptor (beta chain) occurred a few times. This sample is drawn from a study of blood T cell repertoires in COVID-19. As for the study in general: Researchers got acute and convalescent COVID-19 samples from the United States, Italy and Spain.

Original processing methods: Cell counts per sample came from amplifying reference gene primers. Assay: immunoSEQ multiplex PCR; the TCRdb copy retains only in-frame clones and omits some. From that table come the V and J calls and clone size; the DNA was used to work out D and trimming. The sample carries 90,000 to 150,000 clones, 70% to 80% recorded once. Germline values: CDR1 SGHTA, CDR2 FQGNSA. V was shortened by 1 base and J by 4 bases, with 14 bases between the two germline ends. The CDR3 covers 15 residues. The sequence came from a woman of 80 years or more with acute or convalescent COVID-19. The chain recombines TRBV7-2 with TRBJ2-7, with D maybe TRBD2 (5 bases). The sequencing sample was made of peripheral blood. The CDR3 protein is CASSLDLASSYEQYF. CDR3 in DNA: TGTGCCAGCAGCTTAGATCTAGCCTCATCATACGAGCAGTACTTC.